This TCR beta chain came from a study of CXCR3-negative and CXCR3-positive naive CD8 T cells. Overall study results and limits: The study found more hydrophobic TRB CDR3s in CXCR3-positive naive cells than in CXCR3-negative naive cells.

As for this clonotype: Its antigen is as yet unknown.

The CDR3 is made up of 15 amino acids. TRB cDNA was prepared as libraries by UMI-labeled 5' RACE. No DNA is given; TCRdb re-called the 5' RACE reads and lists each CDR3 protein once. Recorded for this sample: some 120,000 distinct CDR3 sequences. The clonotype comes from a human donor in good health. Some clones in this sample may be carry-over from other donors' samples. This chain connects TRBV12-3 or TRBV12-4 to TRBJ2-5. The specimen sequenced was naive CXCR3+ CD8+ T cells from blood. As for subset: CD45RO-CCR7+CD27+CD95- naive CD8+ T cells expressing CXCR3 (TNR3+). The CDR3 region is CASSFGLAVVETQYF.